The 22 T cell receptor beta chains below were found in one sample sequenced in a study of pediatric ulcerative colitis. The data were produced by immunoSEQ multiplex PCR, yet TCRdb's version contains in-frame clones alone and is incomplete. Of tens of thousands of clones listed, about 80% were seen once; the top ten hold 5.2%. The sample comprised blood. The receptor set was obtained from a boy between 10 and 17 years old with moderate ulcerative colitis.

The V call is TRBV2, the J call TRBJ1-1; 8 bases fit TRBD1. Germline CDR1 SNHLY, CDR2 FYNNEI. V lost 0 bases, J lost 4 bases, and 10 bases stayed unmatched. CDR3 size: 17 residues. In nucleotides, the CDR3 is TGTGCCAGCAGTGAAGCGGGCAGGGGGCGCTGGGGCACTGAAGCTTTCTTT. Protein sequence: CASSEAGRGRWGTEAFF. Complete variable domain (other parts from reference TRBV2 and TRBJ1-1): EPEVTQTPSHQVTQMGQEVILRCVPISNHLYFYWYRQILGQKVEFLVSFYNNEISEKSEIFDDQFSVERPDGSNFTLKIRSTKLEDSAMYFCASSEAGRGRWGTEAFFGQGTRLTVV.

The genes are TRBV19 and TRBJ2-1, with 11 bases matching TRBD2. The V segment lost 5 bases and the J segment 4 bases; nucleotides outside the gene matches: 16. CDR3 size: 19 residues. Per the germline V gene, CDR1 is LNHDA and CDR2 is SQIVND (reference sequence). The chain's CDR3 is CASSSTSLLLAGVYNEQFF. In DNA form, the CDR3 reads TGTGCCAGTAGTTCCACCTCCCTTTTACTAGCGGGGGTTTACAATGAGCAGTTCTTC. The variable domain in full, with the rest retrieved from reference TRBV19 and TRBJ2-1, is DGGITQSPKYLFRKEGQNVTLSCEQNLNHDAMYWYRQDPGQGLRLIYYSQIVNDFQKGDIAEGYSVSREKKESFPLTVTSAQKNPTAFYLCASSSTSLLLAGVYNEQFFGPGTRLTVL.

The chain couples TRBV7-9 to TRBJ1-5, with 12 bases fitting TRBD1. Germline V gives CDR1 SEHNR, CDR2 FQNEAQ (reference sequence). There are 18 residues in the CDR3. Trimming took 5 bases from V and 2 from J; bases not matched to a gene: 10. The CDR3: CASSRTGTGGLGNQPQHF. The CDR3 DNA follows: TGTGCCAGCAGCCGTACCGGGACAGGGGGCTTGGGCAATCAGCCCCAGCATTTT.

This chain joins TRBV7-6 and TRBJ2-5; D is unresolved. This CDR3 spans 14 amino acids. V lost 1 base to trimming and J lost 4 bases, with 10 bases between them. CDR1 is SGHVS, CDR2 FNYEAQ, per germline. As DNA, the CDR3 is TGTGCCAGCAGCTTAGTACCCATTATAGAGACCCAGTACTTC. It is translated as CASSLVPIIETQYF.

This chain joins TRBV27 and TRBJ2-1, with TRBD2 identical over 8 bases. Germline loops: CDR1 MNHEY, CDR2 SMNVEV (reference sequence). The CDR3 length is 15 residues. With 6 bases clipped from V and 5 bases from J, the junction kept 9 bases outside the gene matches. The CDR3 here is CASRPSGGVDNEQFF. CDR3 in DNA: TGTGCCAGCAGACCCAGCGGGGGTGTGGACAATGAGCAGTTCTTC.

The chain combines TRBV2 with TRBJ1-2; D not resolved. Trimming took off 2 bases at V and 9 bases at J, with 16 bases between the two ends. The CDR3 has 14 residues. Looked up from germline, CDR1 is SNHLY and CDR2 is FYNNEI. Here the CDR3 reads CASSERREGIRYTF. The CDR3 region has the DNA TGTGCCAGCAGTGAAAGGAGGGAGGGCATACGCTACACCTTC.

V is TRBV11-2 and J is TRBJ1-6, with D maybe TRBD1 (5 bases). Trimming removed 5 bases at V and 7 bases at J, with 15 bases between. The V gene's germline CDR1 is SGHAT and CDR2 FQNNGV. CDR3 size: 15 residues. The chain's CDR3 is CASSTLRGENSPLHF. The CDR3 nucleotides are TGTGCCAGCAGCACCCTCCGGGGGGAGAATTCACCCCTCCACTTT.

This clone showed up just a few times. The V call is TRBV5-1, the J call TRBJ2-7; 7 bases are shared with TRBD1. This CDR3 spans 14 amino acids. Trimming removed 0 bases from V and 3 bases from J; junction bases left unmatched: 3. Germline values: CDR1 SGHRS, CDR2 YFSETQ. The CDR3 DNA is TGCGCCAGCAGCTTGGTAGCAGGGGGCTACGAGCAGTACTTC. Its protein product is CASSLVAGGYEQYF.

This chain joins TRBV5-1 and TRBJ1-2, with D hard to call. V was trimmed by 0 bases and J by 4 bases, leaving 7 bases between them. CDR3 length equals 13 residues. The germline V gene encodes CDR1 SGHRS and CDR2 YFSETQ. DNA for the CDR3: TGCGCCAGCAGCTTGGGGGCCCTCTATGGCTACACCTTC. It encodes CASSLGALYGYTF.

This clone turned up a few times. V usage is TRBV5-1 and J usage is TRBJ2-5; possible D gene TRBD2, 7 bases. Germline V gene sequence: CDR1 SGHRS, CDR2 YFSETQ. V was clipped by 4 bases and J by 1 base, with 8 bases between them. CDR3 size: 13 residues. The CDR3 protein is CASSGGAQETQYF. Written as DNA, the CDR3 is TGCGCCAGCAGCGGGGGGGCCCAAGAGACCCAGTACTTC.

This clone was detected only once. The gene calls are TRBV27 and TRBJ1-4, with D uncertain. CDR1 is MNHEY and CDR2 is SMNVEV in the germline V gene (reference sequence). The CDR3 loop spans 16 amino acids. V was cut by 2 bases and J by 4 bases, with 14 bases left in between. In DNA, the CDR3 is TGTGCCAGCAGTTTAGTCAGAGCAGGCGATAATGAAAAACTGTTTTTT. This codes for CASSLVRAGDNEKLFF.

The chain combines TRBV25-1 with TRBJ2-4; no reliable D call. The CDR3 covers 11 residues. Germline lookup yields CDR1 MGHDK and CDR2 SYGVNS. Between the trimmed V and J ends, which lost 3 bases and 14 bases, there was a span of 11 bases. CDR3 sequence reads: CASSDPGQEYF. CDR3 bases: TGTGCCAGCAGTGACCCGGGCCAAGAGTACTTC.

V and J are TRBV9 and TRBJ1-5; D might be TRBD1 (5 bases). Trimming stripped 5 bases from V and 9 bases from J, with 18 bases between. This CDR3 spans 14 amino acids. Germline-derived CDR1 and CDR2 are SGDLS and YYNGEE. CDR3 nucleotides: TGTGCCAGCAGTGGCCTTGGGGCGAGTTCGCCCCAGCATTTT. This encodes CASSGLGASSPQHF.

This chain joins TRBV7-9 and TRBJ1-5; TRBD1 matches 10 bases. With 5 bases clipped from V and 2 bases from J, the junction kept 6 bases outside the gene matches. The CDR3 consists of 16 residues. CDR1 SEHNR and CDR2 FQNEAQ come from the germline V gene (reference sequence). Here the CDR3 reads CASSARDRGRNQPQHF. The CDR3 nucleotides read TGTGCCAGCAGCGCCCGGGACAGGGGTCGCAATCAGCCCCAGCATTTT.

V usage is TRBV25-1 and J usage is TRBJ2-7; 8 positions agree with TRBD1. The CDR3 sequence is 13 residues long. V dropped 7 bases and J dropped 3; count of bases not matched to a gene: 5. Germline CDR1 is MGHDK and CDR2 is SYGVNS. CDR3 in amino acids: CASKTGQGYEQYF. CDR3 sequence (DNA): TGTGCCAGCAAAACCGGACAGGGCTACGAGCAGTACTTC.

The CDR3 sequence is CASSSQRSGELFF. DNA for the CDR3: TGTGCCAGTAGTTCTCAGCGGTCCGGGGAGCTGTTTTTT. This chain links TRBV19 with TRBJ2-2, with D perhaps TRBD2 (5 bases). V was trimmed by 5 bases and J by 6 bases, leaving 10 bases between them. Germline V gene data show CDR1 as LNHDA and CDR2 as SQIVND (reference sequence). This CDR3 contains 13 residues.

The rearrangement uses TRBV11-2 and TRBJ1-3; no definite D call. This CDR3 comprises 16 residues. With 5 bases removed from V and 0 bases from J, the gap between germline ends came to 14 bases. CDR1 SGHAT and CDR2 FQNNGV come from the germline V gene. The CDR3: CASSVFRLSSGNTIYF. The DNA for the CDR3 is TGTGCCAGCAGCGTGTTCCGACTGAGCTCTGGAAACACCATATATTTT.

The J gene is TRBJ1-1, the V gene TRBV7-9; TRBD1 might be the D (5 bases). Trimming took off 1 base at V and 6 bases at J, with 15 bases between the two ends. Germline lookup yields CDR1 SEHNR and CDR2 FQNEAQ (reference sequence). The CDR3 extends over 15 amino acids. The chain's CDR3 is CASSLEVAGRAEAFF. CDR3 coding DNA: TGTGCCAGCAGCTTAGAGGTCGCAGGGAGGGCTGAAGCTTTCTTT.

The chain has TRBV2 and TRBJ1-2; 8 nucleotides align to TRBD1. The CDR3 is 13 residues long. CDR1 and CDR2 from the germline V gene are SNHLY and FYNNEI. V lost 3 bases and J lost 3; bases outside the gene matches: 0. This chain's CDR3 is CASSDRGHYGYTF. CDR3 sequence (DNA): TGTGCCAGCAGTGACAGGGGGCACTATGGCTACACCTTC. Combining the CDR3 with reference TRBV2 and TRBJ1-2 gives the whole variable domain EPEVTQTPSHQVTQMGQEVILRCVPISNHLYFYWYRQILGQKVEFLVSFYNNEISEKSEIFDDQFSVERPDGSNFTLKIRSTKLEDSAMYFCASSDRGHYGYTFGSGTRLTVV.

The CDR3 DNA sequence: TGTGCCTGGAGTGTAAACAGCTACGAGCAGTACTTC. Translation gives CAWSVNSYEQYF. The chain couples TRBV30 to TRBJ2-7; D unresolved. V lost 0 bases and J 3 bases, leaving 6 bases between the germline ends. Germline CDR1 reads GTSNPN; CDR2 reads SVGIG (reference sequence). This CDR3 has 12 amino acids.

The rearrangement uses TRBV4-1 and TRBJ2-5, with a possible D match to TRBD2 (6 bases). Per germline, CDR1 MGHRA and CDR2 YSYEKL. The CDR3 extends over 14 amino acids. Trimming took 1 base from V and 4 from J, leaving 10 bases between them. The CDR3 here is CASSQVALAETQYF. Here the CDR3 DNA reads TGCGCCAGCAGCCAAGTTGCACTAGCAGAGACCCAGTACTTC.

This chain connects TRBV5-4 to TRBJ2-6; D perhaps matches TRBD1 (5 bases). V gave up 7 bases and J gave up 2 bases, with 10 bases separating them. Germline V gene sequence: CDR1 SGHNT, CDR2 YYREEE (reference sequence). The CDR3 spans 14 residues. CDR3 region: CASHFRAGANVLTF. The DNA for the CDR3 is TGTGCCAGCCACTTCAGGGCTGGGGCCAACGTCCTGACTTTC.